The 7 T cell receptor beta chains below all came from one sample that was sequenced in a study of early T cells in non-severe SARS-CoV-2 infection. TCRdb reprocessed the 5' RACE reads with MiXCR, giving one entry per CDR3 protein. The table lists 55,000 to 85,000 distinct CDR3 sequences, around 15% of them singletons. Sequencing was performed on whole blood. The receptors shown here come from an adult who was a healthcare worker with PCR-confirmed SARS-CoV-2 infection or an uninfected control (not recorded which).

This clonotype came up a few times. The V and J genes are TRBV6-6 and TRBJ2-7, with D possibly being TRBD2 (5 bases). V lost 8 bases and J 4 bases, leaving 15 bases between the germline ends. CDR3 length: 13 amino acids. The germline V gene encodes CDR1 MNHNY and CDR2 SVGAGI (reference sequence). The CDR3, as DNA: TGTGCCAGCGCCGTTGGACTGAAGTACGAGCAGTACTTC. This gives the protein CASAVGLKYEQYF.

The chain joins TRBV4-2 to TRBJ2-1; D gene uncertain. This CDR3 has 18 amino acids. Between the trimmed V and J ends, which lost 0 bases and 5 bases, there was a span of 20 bases. Per germline, CDR1 LGHNA and CDR2 YNFKEQ. In nucleotides, the CDR3 is TGTGCCAGCAGCCAAGAATTGCGTCAGATACCACCCCACAATGAGCAGTTCTTC. Its translation: CASSQELRQIPPHNEQFF.

This clonotype occurred many times. This chain links TRBV7-2 with TRBJ2-4; the match to TRBD2 covers 12 bases. Trimming took 1 base from V and 15 from J; bases not matched to a gene: 7. The CDR3 covers 14 residues. Germline V gives CDR1 SGHTA, CDR2 FQGNSA. This CDR3 is CASSLGLAGAPRYF. The CDR3 DNA sequence: TGTGCCAGCAGCTTAGGACTAGCGGGGGCCCCGAGGTACTTC.

The V and J genes are TRBV5-1 and TRBJ2-1, with TRBD2 identical over 14 bases. Germline values: CDR1 SGHRS, CDR2 YFSETQ. This CDR3 is built from 17 residues. Unmatched junction bases numbered 3, after V lost 4 bases and J lost 0 bases. In nucleotides, the CDR3 is TGCGCCAGCAGCACGGGGACTAGCGGGAGCTCCTACAATGAGCAGTTCTTC. The encoded protein is CASSTGTSGSSYNEQFF.

In this sample, this clonotype turned up a few times. At one end, the junction sequence differs from germline, possibly due to a read error. This sequence joins TRBV29-1 and TRBJ2-5, with D unclear. Germline V gene lookup returns CDR1 SQVTM and CDR2 ANQGSEA. This CDR3 is 10 amino acids long. The CDR3 sequence: CSVAQETQYF. CDR3 bases: TGCAGTGTTGCGCAAGAGACCCAGTACTTC.

The chain has TRBV28 and TRBJ1-4; D unclear. The CDR3 covers 11 residues. Germline CDR1 is MDHEN and CDR2 is SYDVKM. V dropped 6 bases and J dropped 11 bases, with 10 bases sitting between them. For the CDR3, the DNA is TGTGCCAGCAGAGGCCCACAGAAACTGTTTTTT. Protein: CASRGPQKLFF.

Only a few counts were recorded for this clonotype. The chain employs TRBV19 and TRBJ2-7, with TRBD2 identical over 8 bases. V was clipped by 6 bases and J by 4 bases; unmatched bases: 8. Germline V gene data show CDR1 as LNHDA and CDR2 as SQIVND (reference sequence). This CDR3 contains 14 residues. The CDR3, as DNA: TGTGCCAGTAGCCGGGGGGGGACCAGGTACGAGCAGTACTTC. Encoded protein: CASSRGGTRYEQYF.